This TCR beta chain derives from a study of CD8+CD57+ T cells in acquired aplastic anemia. Study-level results: A set of approximately 29 CD8+ CDR3 sequences was shared between patients and controls, and these sequences appeared highly expressed in patients.

CD8+CD57+ cell expansion, shown by flow cytometry, had occurred in the patients selected for sequencing. The sample holds one count of this clonotype. No antigen is known for it. The CDR3 runs to 17 residues. The ends lost 4 bases at V and 4 bases at J; junction bases unmatched: 7. Germline V CDR1 and CDR2: SGHRS, YFSETQ. Using genomic DNA as the template, TCR beta VDJ and CDR3 profiling was carried out. In TCRdb, the reads were re-called with MiXCR into one record per CDR3 protein. Altogether roughly 93,000 distinct CDR3 sequences are present, roughly 70% being singletons, with the ten largest covering more than 55%.

The clonotype was recovered from a human donor with aplastic anemia. The sample taken for sequencing was sorted CD4+, CD8+, or CD8+CD57+ T cells (not recorded which) from PBMCs. The V gene is TRBV5-1, the J gene TRBJ2-6; 11 nucleotides match TRBD2. The CDR3 bases are TGCGCCAGCAGCAGAACTAGCGGGAGTGGCGGGGCCAACGTCCTGACTTTC. This codes for CASSRTSGSGGANVLTF.